The present T cell receptor beta chain was sequenced within a study of beta chain features in type 1 diabetes. Findings and limits, study-wide: Possibly, sequencing cDNA over-represented cells that had high TCR expression levels.

This CDR3 is built from 12 residues. Germline V gene lookup returns CDR1 MNHNY and CDR2 SVGAGI (reference sequence). V was pared by 6 bases and J by 0 bases, with 6 bases between. Notes on this clone: What it binds is unknown.

Every bit of the isolated RNA underwent reverse transcription, so sequencing read expressed TCRB transcripts. The method was immunoSEQ multiplex PCR; TCRdb's version includes in-frame clones alone and lacks a portion of them. The sample includes more than 150,000 clones, approximately 9% of them seen just once. This receptor was obtained from a woman aged 18 to 35 in good health. The sample was central memory CD4+ T cells from blood. This sequence joins TRBV6-6 and TRBJ2-7; D gene uncertain. CDR3 DNA: TGTGCCAGCAGAGAGCGCTCCTACGAGCAGTACTTC. Translated, it gives CASRERSYEQYF.